What follows is one TCR beta chain and its context. Its antigen remains unknown. The data stem from a study of cytomegalovirus exposure and HLA in healthy donors. Produced via immunoSEQ multiplex PCR; TCRdb's table is partial and in-frame only. The sample has about 190,000 clones; more than 80% are singletons. The donors were part of the approximately 120-subject validation cohort, which stood apart from the roughly 640-subject first cohort. The V and J ends lost 0 bases and 10 bases, in that order; junction bases with no gene match: 5. The germline CDR1 and CDR2 sequences are SGDLS and YYNGEE. The CDR3 is 16 residues long. Broader study findings: The authors listed approximately 160 TCR beta chains as cytomegalovirus-associated.

The chain links TRBV9 to TRBJ2-1, with 15 bases identical to TRBD2. The specimen was PBMCs. The sequence came from a young man in good health and CMV-seropositive. CDR3 amino acids: CASSVAVGTSGGEQFF. CDR3 DNA: TGTGCCAGCAGCGTAGCCGTAGGGACTAGCGGGGGGGAGCAGTTCTTC.